This T cell receptor (beta chain) was sequenced during a study of shared clonotypes between healthy human individuals (dated by TCRdb to 2019 to 2021). Notes on the research overall: Two women and three men aged 18 to 49 years were included in the cohort. To increase sequencing depth and limit assay-specific biases, TCR repertoire library preparation and sequencing were carried out by different laboratories using diverse techniques. The study deeply sequenced blood TCR repertoires of about 5 healthy adults to estimate repertoire size and the extent of clonotype sharing between individuals. Leukapheresis yielded between about 0.8 and 8.9 billion PBMCs per donor. For each donor, CD4 naive and CD4 memory were each run on three plates, CD8 naive on two plates, and CD8 memory on one plate.

Using the deep immunoSEQ assay, TCR CDR3 regions were amplified from genomic DNA by multiplex PCR. Genomic DNA extracted from each cell subset was distributed evenly over all wells of several immunoSEQ 96-well plates, and each plate served as one replicate. For sorted subsets, roughly 200 ng of genomic DNA, equivalent to 25,000 to 35,000 T cell genomes, went into each replicate PCR. Purified libraries were measured with a Qubit 3.0 fluorometer, size-checked on a Bioanalyzer 2100, and measured again with the KAPA Library Quantification kit. Every immunoSEQ 96-well plate was sequenced on a dedicated single-read 150-cycle Illumina NextSeq 550 flow cell. The study's own analysis went as follows. Because the immunoSEQ output held only junctional sequences and lacked quality scores, the filtering could not match the filtering applied to full-length reads. Sequences were annotated with PyIR, a Python wrapper for IgBLAST v1.9, and V/J genes and CDR3 were assigned using IMGT germline references. Reads were filtered out if the reads had weak V/J assignments (E-value above 1e-6), no CDR3, stop codons, out-of-frame junctions, or ambiguous translated residues. V3J clonotypes were defined as sequences sharing an identical inferred V gene, J gene, and CDR3 amino acid sequence. The percentage overlap between two repertoires was calculated by dividing the number of shared unique clonotypes by the size of the smaller repertoire. Repertoire richness was assessed with RTK rarefaction, the Chao1 estimator, and Recon v2.1 estimates of unobserved clonotypes. Generation probabilities were computed with OLGA for all TCRbeta clonotypes obtained by the gDNA method from several donors. Sourced from immuneACCESS, this table was stored by TCRdb with only in-frame sequences that have V and J called. A share of the clones is absent; for the studies checked, an unresolved V gene accounts for under half, and the remainder has no known explanation. That table gives V, J and clone size, and the DNA gave D and trimming. In all, the sample holds about 580,000 clones, and 98% of those were seen once. The top ten hold 0.25% to 0.35% of the sample.

Comment on this clone: The target of this receptor is not known. Per-base quality was not reported, and no clone a single base away is much larger than it.

V loses 3 bases at its end and J loses 9 bases; junction bases beyond the gene matches: 8. The CDR3, from cysteine to phenylalanine, totals 14 residues. Only the CDR3 DNA stays, 42 bases, in frame from base 1. Sequences SEHNR (CDR1) and FQNEAQ (CDR2) are obtained from the germline V gene (reference sequence). CD8 naive samples were CD45RO-negative cells positively selected for CCR7, giving a CD45RA+CCR7+ population that excluded TemRA cells. Donors were healthy HIV-negative adults with no recently reported acute infections or vaccinations. All donors were Caucasian adults living in Nashville, Tennessee, USA. Blood was collected by leukapheresis, and PBMCs were isolated by Ficoll-Histopaque density gradient centrifugation and then cryopreserved in liquid nitrogen vapor phase. Analytical flow cytometry was used to check the purity and quantity of each magnetically sorted T cell population. Genomic DNA was isolated from each sorted fraction and quantified by UV absorbance on a Nanodrop 2000c.

The paper's findings and limits, for the study overall: The small number of donors limited the genetic and exposure-history diversity represented. About 5% of naive CD4, roughly 3.6% of naive CD8, 2.3% of memory CD4, and 0.4% of memory CD8 clonotypes were shared across a few donors. Pairwise subsampling indicated that sequencing depth was expected to affect the degree of clonotype sharing among donors. Sampling was limited to blood, and TCR repertoires in tissue likely differ from TCR repertoires in blood. Clonotypes shared by all four sorted-subset donors showed higher generation probabilities than non-shared clonotypes. Even with the large sequencing depth, rarefaction of the sorted-subset datasets indicated that sequencing was incomplete. Naive subsets generally had larger estimated clonotype richness than memory subsets did.

The receptor chain draws on TRBV7-9 and TRBJ2-4, and 7 junction bases match TRBD1. The sequencing sample was made of naive CD8+ T cells sorted from blood. The cell subset or site label corresponds to: CD45RA+CCR7+. The TCR originated in a man younger than 45 in good health. CDR3 region: CASSLDRSLGIQYF. The nucleotide sequence is given as TGTGCCAGCAGCTTGGACAGGTCATTAGGCATTCAGTACTTC.